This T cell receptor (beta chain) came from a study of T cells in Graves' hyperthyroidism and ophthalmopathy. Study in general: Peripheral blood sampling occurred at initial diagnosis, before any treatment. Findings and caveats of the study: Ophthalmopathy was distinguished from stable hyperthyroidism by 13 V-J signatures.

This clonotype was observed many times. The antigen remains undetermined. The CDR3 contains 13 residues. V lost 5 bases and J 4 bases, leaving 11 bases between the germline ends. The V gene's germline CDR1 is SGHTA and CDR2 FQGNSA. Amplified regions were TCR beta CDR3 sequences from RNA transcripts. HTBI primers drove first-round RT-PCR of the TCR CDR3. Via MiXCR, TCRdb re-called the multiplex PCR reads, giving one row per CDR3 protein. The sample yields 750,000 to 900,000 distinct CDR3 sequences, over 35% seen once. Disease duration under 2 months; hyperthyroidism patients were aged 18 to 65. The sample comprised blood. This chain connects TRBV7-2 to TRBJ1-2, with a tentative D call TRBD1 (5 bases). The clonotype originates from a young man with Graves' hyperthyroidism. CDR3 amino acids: CASSPWDGYGYTF. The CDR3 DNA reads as TGTGCCAGCAGCCCATGGGACGGCTATGGCTACACCTTC. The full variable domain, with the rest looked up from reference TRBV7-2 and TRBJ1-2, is GAGVSQSPSNKVTEKGKDVELRCDPISGHTALYWYRQSLGQGLEFLIYFQGNSAPDKSGLPSDRFSAERTGGSVSTLTIQRTQQEDSAVYLCASSPWDGYGYTFGSGTRLTVV.